The source of this T cell receptor beta chain is a study of Ad26.COV2.S vaccination and SARS-CoV-2 variants. Clones were sequenced by immunoSEQ multiplex PCR, and TCRdb holds only the in-frame ones, with some missing. This sample carries more than 150,000 clones, 70% to 90% of them seen once, and the ten largest clones take less than 6%. Regarding the study as a whole: Higher spike-specific TCR breadth was found in vaccine recipients than in placebo recipients. Measures of TCR breadth and depth may have fallen short of total T cell responses. The breadth of spike-specific CD8+ and CD4+ T cell responses after vaccination was reportedly substantial.

Note on this clone: The antigen is undetermined.

The CDR3 has 15 amino acids. The germline V gene has CDR1 LGHNA and CDR2 YNFKEQ. V dropped 1 base and J dropped 2 bases, with 11 bases sitting between them. V and J are TRBV4-2 and TRBJ2-5; no firm D call. The sequencing used peripheral blood, collected after recovery from COVID-19. This sequence originates from a human donor who had recovered from COVID-19. The CDR3, as DNA: TGTGCCAGCAGCCAAGGTCCGGCGGAGCAAGAGACCCAGTACTTC. Amino acid sequence: CASSQGPAEQETQYF.